This T cell receptor beta chain was profiled in a study of early T cells in non-severe SARS-CoV-2 infection. Whole-study context: Sequencing of bulk RNA from unsorted whole blood was done, without chain pairing.

In its sample, this clonotype was seen many times. This CDR3 is built from 17 residues. Per germline, CDR1 SNHLY and CDR2 FYNNEI. After removal of 1 base from V and 3 bases from J, the junction contained 8 bases not matched to a gene. Each single cDNA molecule received a unique molecular identifier. TCRdb independently ran MiXCR on the 5' RACE reads; one entry per CDR3 protein. The repertoire holds about 77,000 distinct CDR3 sequences, with more than 7.5% as singletons. The sequence was collected from an adult who was a healthcare worker with PCR-confirmed SARS-CoV-2 infection or an uninfected control (not recorded which). The sample taken for sequencing was whole blood. The genes are TRBV2 and TRBJ2-3; TRBD1 matches at 9 bases. As DNA, the CDR3 is TGTGCCAGCAGTGAAGGAGGGACAGGGCTGAGGACAGATACGCAGTATTTT. As protein: CASSEGGTGLRTDTQYF. The whole variable domain, filled in from reference TRBV2 and TRBJ2-3, reads EPEVTQTPSHQVTQMGQEVILRCVPISNHLYFYWYRQILGQKVEFLVSFYNNEISEKSEIFDDQFSVERPDGSNFTLKIRSTKLEDSAMYFCASSEGGTGLRTDTQYFGPGTRLTVL.